The 15 T cell receptor beta chains below all came from one sample that was sequenced in a study of T cell responses to AZD1222 COVID-19 vaccine. Here immunoSEQ multiplex PCR was the method, and the copy in TCRdb shows in-frame clones only, minus some. The table lists tens of thousands of clones, 65% to 85% of them singletons, with 25% to 30% in the top ten. This sample comprised peripheral blood, obtained on day 0 of AZD1222 vaccination. Every receptor here comes from an adult in good health.

The CDR3 coding sequence is TGTGCCAGCAGCGGGGCGGGAGCGGAGACCCAGTACTTC. It specifies CASSGAGAETQYF. The chain is built from TRBV6-5 and TRBJ2-5; 7 bases are shared with TRBD2. With 6 bases clipped from V and 5 bases from J, the junction kept 6 bases outside the gene matches. The CDR3 length is 13 residues. Germline CDR1 MNHEY, CDR2 SVGAGI.

The chain is built from TRBV28 and TRBJ1-4; D is ambiguous. The CDR3 runs to 14 residues. Germline CDR1 reads MDHEN; CDR2 reads SYDVKM. The germline V and J ends were trimmed by 3 bases and 6 bases, with 11 bases remaining between them. DNA of the CDR3: TGTGCCAGCAGTTTCGATCAGGCGGATGAAAAACTGTTTTTT. Amino acids: CASSFDQADEKLFF.

The genes are TRBV6-2 or TRBV6-3 and TRBJ2-7, with D unresolved. Germline CDR1 reads MNHEY; CDR2 reads SVGEGT. The CDR3 runs 14 residues. Deletions cut 3 bases from V and 2 bases from J, with 11 bases between. This CDR3 reads CASSYDAETYEQYF. The CDR3 coding sequence is TGTGCCAGCAGTTATGACGCAGAGACCTACGAGCAGTACTTC.

The chain links TRBV6-5 to TRBJ1-4; D remains unclear. Per the germline V gene, CDR1 is MNHEY and CDR2 is SVGAGI. The CDR3 runs to 15 residues. V was cut by 6 bases and J by 4 bases, with 15 bases left in between. CDR3 residues: CASRLLSGDNEKLFF. DNA for the CDR3: TGTGCCAGCAGGTTACTAAGCGGGGATAATGAAAAACTGTTTTTT.

J is TRBJ2-5 and V is TRBV6-2 or TRBV6-3; 8 bases map to TRBD2. CDR1 and CDR2 (germline): MNHEY, SVGEGT. The CDR3 loop spans 18 amino acids. V gave up 2 bases and J gave up 2 bases; unmatched junction bases: 13. CDR3 amino acids: CASSYGALSGTRQETQYF. The CDR3 DNA reads as TGTGCCAGCAGTTACGGTGCCCTTAGCGGGACAAGACAAGAGACCCAGTACTTC.

The V and J genes are TRBV6-5 and TRBJ1-5, with D uncertain. Germline V CDR1 and CDR2: MNHEY, SVGAGI. The CDR3 runs to 14 residues. Trimming left V 0 bases short and J 2 bases short, with 5 bases between. The chain's CDR3 is CASSYSGRNQPQHF. The CDR3 DNA is TGTGCCAGCAGTTACTCCGGGCGCAATCAGCCCCAGCATTTT.

The chain links TRBV28 to TRBJ1-4; D may be TRBD1 (5 bases). The CDR3 runs to 17 residues. Trimming took 3 bases from V and 8 from J, leaving 22 bases between them. Germline V gene lookup returns CDR1 MDHEN and CDR2 SYDVKM. The CDR3 here is CASSFISETSGGEKLFF. CDR3 bases: TGTGCCAGCAGTTTCATTTCTGAGACCTCCGGGGGGGAAAAACTGTTTTTT.

V is TRBV19 and J is TRBJ1-1; perhaps TRBD1 as D (6 bases). Germline-derived CDR1 and CDR2 are LNHDA and SQIVND (reference sequence). The CDR3 spans 14 residues. V lost 5 bases and J lost 4, with 14 bases in between. CDR3 coding DNA: TGTGCCAGTAGTTTCGGACAGCTGGGCACTGAAGCTTTCTTT. The encoded protein is CASSFGQLGTEAFF.

The chain uses TRBV6-5 and TRBJ1-2, with TRBD1 matching 7 bases. In germline, CDR1 is MNHEY, CDR2 SVGAGI. This CDR3 region has 13 residues. Losses at the gene ends were 6 bases for V and 3 bases for J; bases not matched to a gene: 4. DNA of the CDR3: TGTGCCAGCAGCGGACAGGCATACTATGGCTACACCTTC. Protein sequence: CASSGQAYYGYTF.

This clone has a single count. The rearrangement links TRBV14 to TRBJ1-2; D is possibly TRBD1 (6 bases). CDR3 length equals 15 residues. V was clipped by 4 bases and J by 0 bases, with 12 bases between them. Per germline, CDR1 SGHDN and CDR2 FVKESK. DNA of the CDR3: TGTGCCAGCAGCCCAACCCGGACAGCTAACTATGGCTACACCTTC. Translating it yields CASSPTRTANYGYTF.

The V gene is TRBV19, the J gene TRBJ2-1; D perhaps matches TRBD1 (6 bases). CDR1 is LNHDA and CDR2 is SQIVND in the germline V gene (reference sequence). V lost 5 bases, J lost 6 bases, and 11 bases lay in between. This CDR3 comprises 13 residues. The CDR3 spells CASSYRAGNEQFF. CDR3 nucleotides: TGTGCCAGTAGTTACAGGGCGGGCAATGAGCAGTTCTTC. Full variable domain (missing parts from reference TRBV19 and TRBJ2-1): DGGITQSPKYLFRKEGQNVTLSCEQNLNHDAMYWYRQDPGQGLRLIYYSQIVNDFQKGDIAEGYSVSREKKESFPLTVTSAQKNPTAFYLCASSYRAGNEQFFGPGTRLTVL.

This clone was counted between two and nine times. The chain is built from TRBV11-2 and TRBJ2-1; 9 positions agree with TRBD2. Germline lookup yields CDR1 SGHAT and CDR2 FQNNGV. This CDR3 has 17 amino acids. Trimming at V came to 5 bases and at J to 0 bases, leaving 8 bases not matched to a gene. Here the CDR3 reads CASSQRTSASSYNEQFF. CDR3 DNA sequence: TGTGCCAGCAGCCAGAGGACTAGCGCCTCCTCCTACAATGAGCAGTTCTTC.

The rearrangement joins TRBV2 to TRBJ1-5, with D possibly being TRBD1 (6 bases). V dropped 5 bases and J dropped 0 bases, with 11 bases sitting between them. CDR3 length equals 15 residues. Germline V gene data show CDR1 as SNHLY and CDR2 as FYNNEI. The CDR3 DNA follows: TGTGCCAGCAGTCGAGGGACAATTAGCAATCAGCCCCAGCATTTT. Translating gives CASSRGTISNQPQHF.

The chain recombines TRBV4-2 with TRBJ2-5; TRBD2 matches at 9 bases. CDR1 and CDR2 from the germline V gene are LGHNA and YNFKEQ. V was pared by 0 bases and J by 6 bases, with 17 bases of the junction left unmatched. This CDR3 has 19 residues. The CDR3 region is CASSQEGRLADPDLKTQYF. The CDR3 DNA reads TGTGCCAGCAGCCAAGAGGGGAGACTAGCGGACCCCGATTTAAAGACCCAGTACTTC.

This clone was observed once. This chain connects TRBV5-1 to TRBJ1-2, with 7 bases aligning to TRBD1. Germline CDR1 is SGHRS and CDR2 is YFSETQ. CDR3 size: 13 residues. Trimming took 4 bases from V and 8 from J; bases not matched to a gene: 8. Here the CDR3 reads CASSRDSLKGYTF. In DNA, the CDR3 is TGCGCCAGCAGCAGGGACAGTCTAAAAGGCTACACCTTC.